The next 23 T cell receptor beta chains were all read from a single sample in a study of blood T cells in healthy people across ages. With a J-beta primer mix and a sample-barcoded 5' primer, a second PCR ran about 7 to 12 cycles. TCRdb re-called the 5' RACE reads with MiXCR, one entry per CDR3 protein. The repertoire has some 1.5 million distinct CDR3 sequences, approximately 43% of them found once; the top ten carry 4%. The sample was blood. The origin of the receptors is a woman younger than 35 in good health.

This clonotype was detected only a few times. V usage is TRBV5-1 and J usage is TRBJ2-1, with 8 bases identical to TRBD2. Germline V CDR1 and CDR2: SGHRS, YFSETQ. V was pared by 4 bases and J by 3 bases, with 9 bases of the junction left unmatched. The CDR3 totals 16 residues. In nucleotides, the CDR3 is TGCGCCAGCAGCCCCTTAAGCGGGAGAGGCTACAATGAGCAGTTCTTC. Translating it yields CASSPLSGRGYNEQFF.

This clonotype came up a few times. The chain is built from TRBV27 and TRBJ1-1, with 12 nucleotides matching TRBD1. V lost 5 bases, J lost 9 bases, and 7 bases stayed unmatched. CDR3 length: 14 residues. Germline V CDR1 and CDR2: MNHEY, SMNVEV (reference sequence). The CDR3, as DNA: TGTGCCAGCAGTGGACCGGGGACAGGGGGCAAAGCTTTCTTT. Encoded protein: CASSGPGTGGKAFF.

Only one count was recorded for this clonotype. The CDR3 is CASSETGGRGQPQHF. CDR3 nucleotide sequence: TGTGCCAGCAGCGAGACAGGGGGCAGGGGTCAGCCCCAGCATTTT. The chain has TRBV27 and TRBJ1-5; 10 nucleotides match TRBD1. This CDR3 region has 15 residues. The ends lost 6 bases at V and 6 bases at J; junction bases unmatched: 8. Germline V gene lookup returns CDR1 MNHEY and CDR2 SMNVEV (reference sequence).

The J gene is TRBJ1-1, the V gene TRBV29-1; no firm D call. The V end was cut by 4 bases, the J end by 3 bases, with 12 bases between. Germline CDR1 reads SQVTM; CDR2 reads ANQGSEA. This CDR3 is built from 13 residues. This chain's CDR3 is CSVGEGVYTEAFF. The CDR3 nucleotides read TGCAGCGTTGGAGAGGGCGTTTACACTGAAGCTTTCTTT.

CDR3 coding DNA: TGCAGCGGAACAGGGCCCTATAATGAAAAACTGTTTTTT. This codes for CSGTGPYNEKLFF. The gene calls are TRBV29-1 and TRBJ1-4, with D possibly being TRBD1 (6 bases). Germline-derived CDR1 and CDR2 are SQVTM and ANQGSEA. The CDR3 contains 13 residues. With 7 bases removed from V and 4 bases from J, the gap between germline ends came to 13 bases.

The CDR3 reads CASSQGTRQDSSYEQYF. The CDR3 DNA is TGTGCCAGCAGCCAGGGAACTAGACAGGACAGCTCCTACGAGCAGTACTTC. The V and J genes are TRBV3-1 and TRBJ2-7, with D possibly TRBD1 on 6 matching bases. This CDR3 spans 17 amino acids. Germline CDR1 and CDR2: LGHDT and YNNKEL (reference sequence). V dropped 3 bases and J dropped 0 bases, with 18 bases sitting between them.

The chain joins TRBV29-1 to TRBJ2-5, with D possibly matching TRBD2 (6 bases). The end of the DNA is better explained by TRBJ2-7, so the J call may be wrong. The CDR3 consists of 12 residues. Germline CDR1 SQVTM, CDR2 ANQGSEA. The CDR3 here is CSVDRGNYEQYF. The CDR3 DNA is TGCAGCGTTGACCGGGGGAACTACGAGCAGTACTTC.

CDR3 bases: TGCAGTGCTAGGCTCTCGGGACAGTCTAATGAAAAACTGTTTTTT. This gives the protein CSARLSGQSNEKLFF. The chain joins TRBV20-1 to TRBJ1-4, with TRBD1 matching over 7 bases. Germline assignment: CDR1 DFQATT and CDR2 SNEGSKA (reference sequence). The J segment lost 3 bases and the V segment lost 3 bases, leaving 7 bases of the junction unmatched. CDR3 size: 15 residues.

About this clonotype itself: A read error may explain this, as a much larger clone is one base away. CDR3 DNA sequence: TGCGCCAGCAGCCTCCTAGCGGGGGACGGGAATGAGCAGTACTTC. It specifies CASSLLAGDGNEQYF. The gene calls are TRBV5-1 and TRBJ2-7, with 10 bases fitting TRBD2. Trimming removed 4 bases from V and 7 bases from J; junction bases left unmatched: 11. The germline CDR1 and CDR2 sequences are SGHRS and YFSETQ. There are 15 residues in the CDR3.

This rearrangement joins TRBV4-2 to TRBJ1-2; 9 bases are shared with TRBD1. Germline-derived CDR1 and CDR2 are LGHNA and YNFKEQ. This CDR3 region has 15 residues. The V and J ends lost 0 bases and 7 bases, in that order; junction bases with no gene match: 6. The CDR3 spells CASSQDRQGGFGYTF. Here the CDR3 DNA reads TGTGCCAGCAGCCAAGATAGACAGGGGGGTTTTGGCTACACCTTC.

The DNA of the CDR3 is TGCGCCAGCAGCTTGGGCGACAGGGGTTACACTGAAGCTTTCTTT. This gives the protein CASSLGDRGYTEAFF. This sequence joins TRBV5-1 and TRBJ1-1, with 8 bases aligning to TRBD1. The CDR3 totals 15 residues. CDR1 is SGHRS and CDR2 is YFSETQ in the germline V gene. After removal of 0 bases from V and 3 bases from J, the junction contained 4 bases not matched to a gene.

This clonotype turned up a few times. The gene calls are TRBV7-2 and TRBJ1-4; D unclear. There are 18 residues in the CDR3. Trimming stripped 1 base from V and 0 bases from J, with 15 bases between. Germline lookup yields CDR1 SGHTA and CDR2 FQGNSA. The DNA of the CDR3 is TGTGCCAGCAGCTTAGGAGACCCCTCTTTTGCAACTAATGAAAAACTGTTTTTT. Translating gives CASSLGDPSFATNEKLFF. The whole variable domain, remainder taken from reference TRBV7-2 and TRBJ1-4, is GAGVSQSPSNKVTEKGKDVELRCDPISGHTALYWYRQSLGQGLEFLIYFQGNSAPDKSGLPSDRFSAERTGGSVSTLTIQRTQQEDSAVYLCASSLGDPSFATNEKLFFGSGTQLSVL.

V is TRBV7-3 and J is TRBJ2-1, with D perhaps TRBD2 (5 bases). The ends were cut back, 5 bases at V and 7 bases at J, with 12 bases in the middle. The germline gives CDR1 SGHTA, CDR2 FQGTGA. The CDR3 runs 13 residues. The CDR3 here is CASSIYPGNEQFF. For the CDR3, the DNA is TGTGCCAGCAGCATCTACCCGGGGAATGAGCAGTTCTTC.

J is TRBJ2-5 and V is TRBV5-1; D may be TRBD1 (5 bases). From germline, CDR1 is SGHRS and CDR2 YFSETQ. V lost 0 bases and J lost 11, with 17 bases in between. The CDR3 spans 14 residues. For the CDR3, the DNA is TGCGCCAGCAGCTTGGGGATCTGGGGCAATGAGCAGTACTTC. It yields the protein CASSLGIWGNEQYF. The full variable domain, rest sourced from reference TRBV5-1 and TRBJ2-5, is KAGVTQTPRYLIKTRGQQVTLSCSPISGHRSVSWYQQTPGQGLQFLFEYFSETQRNKGNFPGRFSGRQFSNSRSEMNVSTLELGDSALYLCASSLGIWGNEQYFGPGTRLLVL.

The chain couples TRBV4-3 to TRBJ2-7; D gene unclear. Trimming pared 1 base from V and 2 bases from J, leaving 12 bases between. CDR3 size: 15 residues. The germline CDR1 and CDR2 sequences are LGHNA and YSLEER. The CDR3 protein is CASSQGPADTYEQYF. DNA for the CDR3: TGCGCCAGCAGCCAAGGCCCAGCCGACACCTACGAGCAGTACTTC.

The chain joins TRBV20-1 to TRBJ2-1; TRBD2 aligns across 7 bases. Looked up from germline, CDR1 is DFQATT and CDR2 is SNEGSKA (reference sequence). V was pared by 4 bases and J by 5 bases, with 5 bases of the junction left unmatched. The CDR3 extends over 13 amino acids. CDR3 coding DNA: TGCAGTGCTAAAGCGGGAAGTCACAATGAGCAGTTCTTC. Translating gives CSAKAGSHNEQFF.

The gene calls are TRBV20-1 and TRBJ2-3; 11 bases align to TRBD1. The J segment lost 7 bases and the V segment lost 5 bases, leaving 8 bases of the junction unmatched. Germline-derived CDR1 and CDR2 are DFQATT and SNEGSKA (reference sequence). This CDR3 contains 14 residues. DNA for the CDR3: TGCAGTGCTTTCTCCGGGACAGGGGGGAATACGCAGTATTTT. Translated: CSAFSGTGGNTQYF.

The CDR3 DNA reads TGCAGTGTGGGGCGCGGGGTTAGCACAGATACGCAGTATTTT. This encodes CSVGRGVSTDTQYF. The chain joins TRBV20-1 to TRBJ2-3; D might be TRBD2 (6 bases). Germline CDR1 is DFQATT and CDR2 is SNEGSKA (reference sequence). The CDR3 runs to 14 residues. V lost 7 bases to trimming and J lost 0 bases, with 14 bases between them.

This clonotype has just a few counts. The CDR3, as DNA: TGTGCCAGCAGTCCCGCTTTACCCGGGGGCTACACCTTC. It specifies CASSPALPGGYTF. The chain links TRBV28 to TRBJ1-2; D remains unclear. CDR1 and CDR2 (germline): MDHEN, SYDVKM. V was cut by 5 bases and J by 8 bases, with 15 bases left in between. The CDR3 is made up of 13 amino acids.

This clonotype was picked up a small number of times. The chain is built from TRBV10-3 and TRBJ2-5; 11 positions agree with TRBD2. CDR1 and CDR2 (germline): ENHRY, SYGVKD. This CDR3 region has 14 residues. Trimming removed 7 bases from V and 4 bases from J; junction bases left unmatched: 5. CDR3 nucleotides: TGTGCCATCACCGCGACTAGCGGGGTAGAGACCCAGTACTTC. This gives the protein CAITATSGVETQYF.

V and J are TRBV7-2 and TRBJ2-7; D not resolved. There are 15 residues in the CDR3. Germline CDR1 and CDR2: SGHTA and FQGNSA. The ends were cut back, 4 bases at V and 3 bases at J, with 16 bases in the middle. The CDR3 nucleotides are TGTGCCAGCAGCTCCTTGGACGTAGGCGGCTACGAGCAGTACTTC. It yields the protein CASSSLDVGGYEQYF. Full variable domain (rest looked up from reference TRBV7-2 and TRBJ2-7): GAGVSQSPSNKVTEKGKDVELRCDPISGHTALYWYRQSLGQGLEFLIYFQGNSAPDKSGLPSDRFSAERTGGSVSTLTIQRTQQEDSAVYLCASSSLDVGGYEQYFGPGTRLTVT.

As regards this clonotype: This sequence may be a read error, since a much larger clone differs from it by one base. The CDR3 coding sequence is TGCAGCGTTTTTAGCGGGACGACCGAGCAGTACTTC. Residues: CSVFSGTTEQYF. V and J are TRBV29-1 and TRBJ2-5; 8 nucleotides match TRBD2. The tail of the sequence fits TRBJ2-7 better, so the J call may be wrong. There are 12 residues in the CDR3. Germline CDR1 SQVTM, CDR2 ANQGSEA.

This clonotype was seen repeatedly, ten times or more. This sequence joins TRBV4-1 and TRBJ2-7; D not resolved. The CDR3 consists of 16 residues. Germline CDR1 is MGHRA and CDR2 is YSYEKL. The V end lost 2 bases, the J end lost 3 bases, and 17 bases lay between the germline ends. The CDR3 here is CASSQPGRNVHYEQYF. Written as DNA, the CDR3 is TGCGCCAGCAGCCAACCCGGACGAAATGTCCACTACGAGCAGTACTTC.